The 21 T cell receptor beta chains below were found in one sample sequenced in a study of T cell responses to AZD1222 COVID-19 vaccine. Assay used: immunoSEQ multiplex PCR; TCRdb lists only in-frame clones, some missing. The data contain some 130,000 clones, around 84% of them singletons. The sample consisted of peripheral blood, taken on day 0 of AZD1222 vaccination. These receptors all stem from an adult in good health.

The chain carries TRBV3-1 (or the pseudogene TRBV3-2) and TRBJ2-1; no clear D gene. CDR1 and CDR2 from the germline V gene are LGHDT and YNNKEL (reference sequence). This CDR3 contains 16 residues. The ends were cut back, 0 bases at V and 1 base at J, with 10 bases in the middle. CDR3 bases: TGTGCCAGCAGCCAAGATTGGAGTAGGTCCTACAATGAGCAGTTCTTC. Protein product: CASSQDWSRSYNEQFF.

V gene TRBV5-6 combines with J gene TRBJ1-6, with D hard to call. The V gene's germline CDR1 is SGHDT and CDR2 YYEEEE. Trimming stripped 0 bases from V and 10 bases from J, with 14 bases between. The CDR3 contains 15 residues. CDR3 nucleotides: TGTGCCAGCAGCTTGGATTCCCGACGGCAATCACCCCTCCACTTT. It codes for CASSLDSRRQSPLHF.

This rearrangement joins TRBV27 to TRBJ1-1, with D hard to call. In germline, CDR1 is MNHEY, CDR2 SMNVEV (reference sequence). V lost 3 bases, J lost 1 base, and 6 bases lay in between. CDR3 length equals 13 residues. The CDR3 region is CASSFGWNTEAFF. The DNA for the CDR3 is TGTGCCAGCAGTTTCGGTTGGAACACTGAAGCTTTCTTT.

This chain joins TRBV5-5 and TRBJ1-1, with 7 bases that match TRBD1. V gave up 2 bases and J gave up 0 bases; unmatched junction bases: 4. This CDR3 is built from 15 residues. CDR1 is SGHKS and CDR2 is YYEKEE in the germline V gene (reference sequence). In DNA, the CDR3 is TGTGCCAGCAGCTTAGGGGGCACCTTGAACACTGAAGCTTTCTTT. This sequence encodes CASSLGGTLNTEAFF.

The chain has TRBV28 and TRBJ1-6; TRBD1 is a possible D gene (5 bases). The CDR3 is made up of 15 amino acids. The germline CDR1 and CDR2 sequences are MDHEN and SYDVKM. The V gene lost 1 base and the J gene lost 6 bases, with 10 bases spanning the gap. The CDR3 reads CASSLLWTPNSPLHF. CDR3 nucleotides: TGTGCCAGCAGTTTATTGTGGACACCTAATTCACCCCTCCACTTT. Supplemented by reference TRBV28 and TRBJ1-6, the full variable domain reads DVKVTQSSRYLVKRTGEKVFLECVQDMDHENMFWYRQDPGLGLRLIYFSYDVKMKEKGDIPEGYSVSREKKERFSLILESASTNQTSMYLCASSLLWTPNSPLHFGNGTRLTVT.

The V and J genes are TRBV5-8 and TRBJ2-5, with 15 bases aligning to TRBD2. J was trimmed by 2 bases and V by 4 bases; bases with no gene match: 6. Germline loops: CDR1 SGHTS, CDR2 YDEGEE. The CDR3 length is 17 residues. Here the CDR3 DNA reads TGTGCCAGCAGCGTGGGACTAGCGGGGGGACTACAAGAGACCCAGTACTTC. Translating gives CASSVGLAGGLQETQYF.

The V gene is TRBV16, the J gene TRBJ2-2; no clear D gene. The V end was cut by 0 bases, the J end by 2 bases, with 13 bases between. Germline CDR1 is KGHSY and CDR2 is FQNENV. The CDR3 contains 17 residues. The CDR3 spells CASSQSGAQFNTGELFF. The CDR3 nucleotides are TGTGCCAGCAGCCAATCAGGCGCGCAGTTTAACACCGGGGAGCTGTTTTTT.

The chain uses TRBV27 and TRBJ2-7; D gene uncertain. Deletions cut 3 bases from V and 2 bases from J, with 8 bases between. The CDR3 is made up of 13 amino acids. Germline loops: CDR1 MNHEY, CDR2 SMNVEV (reference sequence). The CDR3 sequence: CASSFGRPYEQYF. CDR3 in DNA: TGTGCCAGCAGTTTCGGGCGCCCCTACGAGCAGTACTTC.

This sequence joins TRBV2 and TRBJ1-1; possibly TRBD1 for D (6 bases). The germline V gene encodes CDR1 SNHLY and CDR2 FYNNEI. The CDR3 totals 16 residues. V lost 7 bases and J lost 0, with 18 bases in between. The CDR3 nucleotides are TGTGCCAGCACTCCGACCCGACAGGCGCTGAACACTGAAGCTTTCTTT. Translating it yields CASTPTRQALNTEAFF. Full variable domain (missing parts from reference TRBV2 and TRBJ1-1): EPEVTQTPSHQVTQMGQEVILRCVPISNHLYFYWYRQILGQKVEFLVSFYNNEISEKSEIFDDQFSVERPDGSNFTLKIRSTKLEDSAMYFCASTPTRQALNTEAFFGQGTRLTVV.

V usage is TRBV20-1 and J usage is TRBJ1-1, with TRBD1 matching over 8 bases. Germline values: CDR1 DFQATT, CDR2 SNEGSKA (reference sequence). The CDR3 has 11 amino acids. The CDR3 nucleotides read TGCACTGGACAGGGTAACACTGAAGCTTTCTTT. This sequence encodes CTGQGNTEAFF.

The chain is built from TRBV19 and TRBJ2-7; the D gene is possibly TRBD1 (6 bases). CDR1 LNHDA and CDR2 SQIVND come from the germline V gene (reference sequence). Between the trimmed V and J ends, which lost 4 bases and 5 bases, there was a span of 21 bases. The CDR3 spans 16 residues. CDR3 amino acids: CASSNPTGAVSNEQYF. The CDR3 coding sequence is TGTGCCAGTAGTAACCCGACAGGAGCGGTCTCGAACGAGCAGTACTTC.

The J gene is TRBJ1-1, the V gene TRBV5-4; D is unresolved. Trimming shortened V by 5 bases and J by 0 bases, and 8 bases separated the two germline ends. The CDR3 length is 13 residues. Germline CDR1 and CDR2: SGHNT and YYREEE (reference sequence). The CDR3 nucleotides read TGTGCCAGCAGTCGGACCCTGAACACTGAAGCTTTCTTT. It translates to CASSRTLNTEAFF.

The rearrangement uses TRBV7-9 and TRBJ1-1; D uncertain. The CDR3 covers 14 residues. In germline, CDR1 is SEHNR, CDR2 FQNEAQ (reference sequence). V gave up 6 bases and J gave up 0 bases, with 11 bases separating them. The CDR3 nucleotides read TGTGCCAGCAGGCGAAATGGGGTGAACACTGAAGCTTTCTTT. This translates into CASRRNGVNTEAFF.

This clone was seen a few times. The chain uses TRBV27 and TRBJ1-5; 8 bases map to TRBD1. The V and J ends lost 0 bases and 7 bases, in that order; junction bases with no gene match: 5. The CDR3 is made up of 15 amino acids. CDR1 is MNHEY and CDR2 is SMNVEV in the germline V gene (reference sequence). CDR3 nucleotide sequence: TGTGCCAGCAGTTTATCGACAGGGGTGAGGCAGCCCCAGCATTTT. Its protein is CASSLSTGVRQPQHF.

This chain uses TRBV9 with TRBJ2-1; TRBD2 is a possible D gene (6 bases). This CDR3 has 16 amino acids. Trimming removed 0 bases at V and 6 bases at J, with 16 bases between. CDR1 and CDR2 (germline): SGDLS, YYNGEE. CDR3 sequence reads: CASSVGTPSGVNEQFF. The CDR3 region has the DNA TGTGCCAGCAGCGTAGGCACTCCCTCGGGGGTCAATGAGCAGTTCTTC. The variable domain in full, completed from reference TRBV9 and TRBJ2-1, reads DSGVTQTPKHLITATGQRVTLRCSPRSGDLSVYWYQQSLDQGLQFLIQYYNGEERAKGNILERFSAQQFPDLHSELNLSSLELGDSALYFCASSVGTPSGVNEQFFGPGTRLTVL.

This chain links TRBV21-1 with TRBJ1-5. TRBV21-1 is annotated as a pseudogene. The CDR3 runs 12 residues. The CDR3 bases are TGTGCCACCAAGGAGGAGACTCAGCCCCAGCATTTT. It translates to CATKEETQPQHF.

The V gene is TRBV11-2, the J gene TRBJ1-2, with 12 bases matching TRBD1. This CDR3 is 16 amino acids long. CDR1 and CDR2 (germline): SGHAT, FQNNGV. The V gene end was trimmed by 4 bases and the J gene end by 6 bases; junction bases not matched to a gene: 9. In nucleotides, the CDR3 is TGTGCCAGCAGCTACTCCGGGACAGGGGGCATGCATGGCTACACCTTC. Translating it yields CASSYSGTGGMHGYTF.

In this sample, this clone turned up once. The chain recombines TRBV7-9 with TRBJ1-4, with 7 bases identical to TRBD1. There are 15 residues in the CDR3. After removal of 5 bases from V and 7 bases from J, the junction contained 10 bases not matched to a gene. The germline V gene encodes CDR1 SEHNR and CDR2 FQNEAQ (reference sequence). CDR3 sequence: CASSDTNRGGEKLFF. For the CDR3, the DNA is TGTGCCAGCAGCGATACAAACAGGGGAGGTGAAAAACTGTTTTTT.

The chain employs TRBV6-5 and TRBJ1-2; perhaps TRBD1 as D (6 bases). Germline V gene sequence: CDR1 MNHEY, CDR2 SVGAGI. V was pared by 5 bases and J by 7 bases, with 14 bases between. The CDR3 is made up of 13 amino acids. CDR3 sequence (DNA): TGTGCCAGCAGTAATACAGGGAAGGGTGGCTACACCTTC. Protein product: CASSNTGKGGYTF.

The chain combines TRBV28 with TRBJ1-1; possibly TRBD1 for D (6 bases). This CDR3 contains 13 residues. Trimming took off 2 bases at V and 9 bases at J, with 13 bases between the two ends. The germline V gene encodes CDR1 MDHEN and CDR2 SYDVKM. CDR3 sequence reads: CASSLTLDRQAFF. Here the CDR3 DNA reads TGTGCCAGCAGTTTAACGCTGGACAGACAAGCTTTCTTT. The variable domain in full, with the rest retrieved from reference TRBV28 and TRBJ1-1, is DVKVTQSSRYLVKRTGEKVFLECVQDMDHENMFWYRQDPGLGLRLIYFSYDVKMKEKGDIPEGYSVSREKKERFSLILESASTNQTSMYLCASSLTLDRQAFFGQGTRLTVV.

The chain couples TRBV18 to TRBJ1-2; D remains ambiguous. The germline V and J ends were trimmed by 3 bases and 2 bases, with 7 bases remaining between them. Germline CDR1 is KGHSH and CDR2 is LQKENI. The CDR3 has 13 residues. CDR3 DNA: TGTGCCAGCTCACCCACAGAGAACTATGGCTACACCTTC. Amino acid sequence: CASSPTENYGYTF.